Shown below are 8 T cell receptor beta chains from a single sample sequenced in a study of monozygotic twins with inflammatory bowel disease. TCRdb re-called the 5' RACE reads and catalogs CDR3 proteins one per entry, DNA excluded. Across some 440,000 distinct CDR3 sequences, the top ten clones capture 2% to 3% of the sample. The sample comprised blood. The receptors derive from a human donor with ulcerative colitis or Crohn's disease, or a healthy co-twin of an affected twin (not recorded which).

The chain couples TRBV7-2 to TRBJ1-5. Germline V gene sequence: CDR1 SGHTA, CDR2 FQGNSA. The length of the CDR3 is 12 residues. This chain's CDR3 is CASSFRAQPQHF.

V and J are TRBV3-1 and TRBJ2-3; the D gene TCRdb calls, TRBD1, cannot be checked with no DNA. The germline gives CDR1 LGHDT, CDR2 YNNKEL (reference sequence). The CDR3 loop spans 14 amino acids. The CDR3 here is CASSYGTGGDTQYF.

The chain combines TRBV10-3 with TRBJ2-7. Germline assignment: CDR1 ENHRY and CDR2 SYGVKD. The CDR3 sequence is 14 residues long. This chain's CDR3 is CASNPVGAPYEQYF.

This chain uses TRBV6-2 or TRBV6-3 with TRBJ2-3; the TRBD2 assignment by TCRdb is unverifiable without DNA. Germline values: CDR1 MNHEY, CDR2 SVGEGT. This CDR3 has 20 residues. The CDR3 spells CASSYRPWTSGTTSTDTQYF.

The CDR3 region is CASSLDFPTPLHF. The V gene is TRBV7-8, the J gene TRBJ1-6. Germline values: CDR1 SGHVS, CDR2 FQNEAQ. The CDR3 spans 13 residues.

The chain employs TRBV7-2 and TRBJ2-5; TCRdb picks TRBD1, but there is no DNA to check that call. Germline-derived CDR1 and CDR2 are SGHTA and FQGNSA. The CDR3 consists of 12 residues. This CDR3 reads CASKPGQETQYF.

The CDR3 reads CAWRTGNQPQHF. The rearrangement uses TRBV30 and TRBJ1-5. CDR1 GTSNPN and CDR2 SVGIG come from the germline V gene (reference sequence). This CDR3 has 12 amino acids.

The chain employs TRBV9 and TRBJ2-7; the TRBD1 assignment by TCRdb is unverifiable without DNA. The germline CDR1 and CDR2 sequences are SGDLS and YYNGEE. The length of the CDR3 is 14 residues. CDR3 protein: CASSPGVPSYEQYF.